These 5 T cell receptor beta chains were all obtained from the same sample, sequenced in a study of cytomegalovirus exposure and HLA in healthy donors. The PCR ran on 60 Vbeta and 13 Jbeta primers. The assay was immunoSEQ multiplex PCR, and TCRdb's table has in-frame clones only and misses some. The top ten hold less than 15% of the sample, which has roughly 150,000 clones, roughly 80% seen once. Sequencing was carried out using PBMCs. The receptor set was obtained from a man aged 35 to 55 in good health and CMV-seropositive.

The chain employs TRBV10-3 and TRBJ2-7, with D perhaps TRBD1 (6 bases). V dropped 6 bases and J dropped 5 bases, with 8 bases sitting between them. Germline-derived CDR1 and CDR2 are ENHRY and SYGVKD. This CDR3 comprises 11 residues. The CDR3 nucleotides are TGTGCCATCAGGAGGACAGACGAGCAGTACTTC. Translating it yields CAIRRTDEQYF.

V and J are TRBV13 and TRBJ2-7; D remains ambiguous. There are 13 residues in the CDR3. Trimming left V 5 bases short and J 0 bases short, with 8 bases between. Germline V gene sequence: CDR1 PRHDT, CDR2 FYEKMQ (reference sequence). CDR3 bases: TGTGCCAGCAGCCTGGCTCTCTCCTACGAGCAGTACTTC. Translating gives CASSLALSYEQYF.

This sequence joins TRBV14 and TRBJ1-6, with D maybe TRBD1 (6 bases). CDR1 SGHDN and CDR2 FVKESK come from the germline V gene. The CDR3 length is 14 residues. V lost 4 bases and J lost 7, with 11 bases in between. CDR3 in DNA: TGTGCCAGCAGCCTAACAGGGAACAATTCACCCCTCCACTTT. Translating gives CASSLTGNNSPLHF.

The chain recombines TRBV4-3 with TRBJ2-2; no clear D gene. V lost 0 bases, J lost 5 bases, and 4 bases lay in between. Germline V gene lookup returns CDR1 LGHNA and CDR2 YSLEER. The CDR3 length is 13 residues. The CDR3 loop reads CASSQESTGELFF. In nucleotides, the CDR3 is TGCGCCAGCAGCCAAGAGTCAACCGGGGAGCTGTTTTTT.

This clone was found once. The rearrangement joins TRBV10-2 to TRBJ2-7, with a tentative D call TRBD1 (5 bases). The CDR3 has 14 residues. The V gene lost 7 bases and the J gene lost 6 bases, with 19 bases spanning the gap. The germline CDR1 and CDR2 sequences are WSHSY and SAAADI. The DNA for the CDR3 is TGCGCCAGCAATTCCAGGGAAGGTTCTCCCGAGCAGTACTTC. As protein: CASNSREGSPEQYF.